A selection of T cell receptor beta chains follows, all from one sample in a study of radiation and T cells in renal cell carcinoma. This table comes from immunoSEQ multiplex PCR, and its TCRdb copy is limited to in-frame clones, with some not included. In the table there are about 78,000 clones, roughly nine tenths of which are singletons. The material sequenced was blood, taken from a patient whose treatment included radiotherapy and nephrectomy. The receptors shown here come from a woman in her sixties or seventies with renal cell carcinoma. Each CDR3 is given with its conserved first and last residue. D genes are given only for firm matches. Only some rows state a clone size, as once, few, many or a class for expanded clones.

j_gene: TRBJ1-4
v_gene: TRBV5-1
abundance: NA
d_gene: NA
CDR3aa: CASSLIDPGGEKLFF
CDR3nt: TGCGCCAGCAGCTTGATTGACCCCGGGGGGGAAAAACTGTTTTTT

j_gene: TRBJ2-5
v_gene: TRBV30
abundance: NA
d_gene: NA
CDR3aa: CAWGGETQYF
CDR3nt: TGTGCCTGGGGCGGGGAGACCCAGTACTTC

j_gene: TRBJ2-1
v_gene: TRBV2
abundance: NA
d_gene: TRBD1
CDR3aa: CASSEVGTVPRLFF
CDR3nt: TGTGCCAGCAGTGAAGTGGGGACAGTTCCTAGGTTGTTCTTC

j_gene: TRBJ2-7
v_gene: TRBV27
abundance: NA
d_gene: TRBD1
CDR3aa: CASSFGQGGLEQYF
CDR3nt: TGTGCCAGCAGTTTCGGACAGGGGGGGCTCGAGCAGTACTTC

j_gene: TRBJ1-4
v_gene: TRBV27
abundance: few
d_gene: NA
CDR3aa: CASSSRVGEKLFF
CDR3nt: TGTGCCAGCAGTTCGAGGGTCGGTGAAAAACTGTTTTTT

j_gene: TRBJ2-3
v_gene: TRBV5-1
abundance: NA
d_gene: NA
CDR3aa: CASSGGRRTDTQYF
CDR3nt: TGCGCCAGCAGCGGGGGACGGCGCACAGATACGCAGTATTTT

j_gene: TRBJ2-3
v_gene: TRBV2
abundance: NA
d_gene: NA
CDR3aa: CASSDMFGSAGTQYF
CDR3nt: TGTGCCAGCAGTGATATGTTTGGTTCGGCGGGGACGCAGTATTTT

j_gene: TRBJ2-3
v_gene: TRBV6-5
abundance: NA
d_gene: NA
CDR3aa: CASSPTGFSDTQYF
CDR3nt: TGTGCCAGCAGTCCGACAGGCTTTTCAGATACGCAGTATTTT

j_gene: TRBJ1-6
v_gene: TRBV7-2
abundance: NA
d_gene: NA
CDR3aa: CASSSRQAPKSYNSPLHF
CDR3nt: TGTGCCAGCAGCTCGCGACAGGCTCCTAAGTCCTATAATTCACCCCTCCACTTT

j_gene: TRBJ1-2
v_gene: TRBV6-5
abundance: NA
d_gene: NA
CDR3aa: CASSRDGLAGYTF
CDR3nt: TGTGCCAGCAGCCGGGACGGTCTAGCTGGCTACACCTTC

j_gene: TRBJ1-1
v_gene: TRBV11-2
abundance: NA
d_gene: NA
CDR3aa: CASSLWANTEAFF
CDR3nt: TGTGCCAGCAGCTTATGGGCCAACACTGAAGCTTTCTTT

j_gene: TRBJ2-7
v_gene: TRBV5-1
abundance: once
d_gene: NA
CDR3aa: CASSRGQSSYEQYF
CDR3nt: TGCGCCAGCAGCCGCGGACAGAGCTCCTACGAGCAGTACTTC

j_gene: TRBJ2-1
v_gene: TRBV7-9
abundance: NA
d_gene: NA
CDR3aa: CASVDGTRSYNEQFF
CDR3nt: TGTGCCAGCGTAGATGGGACCCGCTCCTACAATGAGCAGTTCTTC

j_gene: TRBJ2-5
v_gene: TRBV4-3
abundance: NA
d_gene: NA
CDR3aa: CASSQEGSGETQYF
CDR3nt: TGCGCCAGCAGCCAAGAAGGAAGCGGGGAGACCCAGTACTTC